A single sample is the source of the 31 T cell receptor beta chains below, sequenced in a study of cytomegalovirus exposure and HLA in healthy donors. PCR employed 60 Vbeta and 13 Jbeta primers. The table came from immunoSEQ multiplex PCR; TCRdb's copy has only in-frame clones and leaves some out. The repertoire holds about 150,000 clones, with 75% as singletons. Material for sequencing was PBMCs. These receptors were obtained from a man between 18 and 35 years old in good health and CMV-seronegative.

The rearrangement joins TRBV6-6 to TRBJ2-5; 8 bases are a match to TRBD1. The assigned J gene may be wrong: the sequence end matches TRBJ2-7 better. Germline V lookup: CDR1 MNHNY, CDR2 SVGAGI (reference sequence). The CDR3 spans 15 residues. CDR3 bases: TGTGCCAGCAGTCCCCGGACAGGGCGAGTATACGAGCAGTACTTC. The encoded protein is CASSPRTGRVYEQYF.

This clone turned up a few times. This CDR3 is CASSLARDGDYGYTF. The CDR3 DNA reads TGTGCCAGCAGCTTAGCGCGGGACGGAGACTATGGCTACACCTTC. The chain carries TRBV7-9 and TRBJ1-2; a weak D match, TRBD1 (5 bases). Germline V gene lookup returns CDR1 SEHNR and CDR2 FQNEAQ (reference sequence). The germline V and J ends were trimmed by 0 bases and 3 bases, with 11 bases remaining between them. This CDR3 is built from 15 residues.

This clone was seen a handful of times. CDR3 sequence reads: CASSPRGDFQTYNEQFF. DNA of the CDR3: TGTGCCAGCAGCCCTAGAGGGGACTTCCAAACCTACAATGAGCAGTTCTTC. The chain uses TRBV9 and TRBJ2-1, with D perhaps TRBD2 (6 bases). The length of the CDR3 is 17 residues. Trimming pared 4 bases from V and 2 bases from J, leaving 19 bases between. Looked up from germline, CDR1 is SGDLS and CDR2 is YYNGEE.

The chain couples TRBV19 to TRBJ1-5; no reliable D call. The CDR3 covers 14 residues. CDR1 is LNHDA and CDR2 is SQIVND in the germline V gene (reference sequence). V was cut by 7 bases and J by 4 bases, with 14 bases left in between. Here the CDR3 DNA reads TGTGCCAGTACCCCCCTGTCCGGGAATCAGCCCCAGCATTTT. Translation gives CASTPLSGNQPQHF.

CDR3 amino acids: CASSLASLMSPGQFF. CDR3 nucleotide sequence: TGTGCCAGCAGTTTAGCCTCCCTAATGTCCCCCGGGCAGTTCTTC. The rearrangement uses TRBV28 and TRBJ2-1; D is undetermined. Trimming shortened V by 2 bases and J by 12 bases, and 20 bases separated the two germline ends. The CDR3 has 15 amino acids. Germline V gene data show CDR1 as MDHEN and CDR2 as SYDVKM.

The chain couples TRBV6-5 to TRBJ1-2; D is possibly TRBD1 (5 bases). From germline, CDR1 is MNHEY and CDR2 SVGAGI. The CDR3 length is 12 residues. Trimming removed 6 bases at V and 8 bases at J, with 13 bases between. The CDR3 DNA is TGTGCCAGCAGCCGACCCCAGGGAGGCTACACCTTC. It codes for CASSRPQGGYTF.

The chain is built from TRBV9 and TRBJ2-7; 10 bases match TRBD1. From germline, CDR1 is SGDLS and CDR2 YYNGEE. The ends lost 4 bases at V and 3 bases at J; junction bases unmatched: 7. This CDR3 spans 15 amino acids. CDR3 DNA sequence: TGTGCCAGCAGCCTTGGGACAGGGGCCGGCTACGAGCAGTACTTC. Translated, it gives CASSLGTGAGYEQYF.

V usage is TRBV2 and J usage is TRBJ2-5, with 7 bases fitting TRBD2. Germline V gene data show CDR1 as SNHLY and CDR2 as FYNNEI. The V and J ends lost 8 bases and 5 bases, in that order; junction bases with no gene match: 8. This CDR3 has 13 amino acids. The CDR3 sequence: CASGRGREETQYF. As DNA, the CDR3 is TGTGCCAGCGGGAGGGGCAGGGAGGAGACCCAGTACTTC. The whole variable domain, filled in from reference TRBV2 and TRBJ2-5, reads EPEVTQTPSHQVTQMGQEVILRCVPISNHLYFYWYRQILGQKVEFLVSFYNNEISEKSEIFDDQFSVERPDGSNFTLKIRSTKLEDSAMYFCASGRGREETQYFGPGTRLLVL.

CDR3 amino acids: CAISETGQEGTEAFF. The CDR3 nucleotides read TGTGCCATCAGTGAGACGGGACAGGAAGGCACTGAAGCTTTCTTT. The V call is TRBV10-3, the J call TRBJ1-1, with 8 bases identical to TRBD1. Germline CDR1 is ENHRY and CDR2 is SYGVKD. This CDR3 spans 15 amino acids. The V gene end was trimmed by 2 bases and the J gene end by 4 bases; junction bases not matched to a gene: 6.

V and J are TRBV25-1 and TRBJ1-4; D perhaps matches TRBD1 (6 bases). CDR1 is MGHDK, CDR2 SYGVNS, per germline. The germline V and J ends were trimmed by 3 bases and 7 bases, with 12 bases remaining between them. The CDR3 extends over 14 amino acids. The CDR3 nucleotides are TGTGCCAGCAGTGATGGGGGGGCCGGTGAAAAACTGTTTTTT. Translated, it gives CASSDGGAGEKLFF.

This clone is a singleton in its sample. This rearrangement joins TRBV5-6 to TRBJ2-5; 7 bases fit TRBD2. The J call may be faulty, since TRBJ2-7 better matches the DNA end. The CDR3 runs 16 residues. Germline CDR1 reads SGHDT; CDR2 reads YYEEEE. CDR3 residues: CASSRGGGERAYEQYF. CDR3 coding DNA: TGTGCCAGCAGTCGCGGTGGGGGGGAGAGAGCTTACGAGCAGTACTTC.

The chain links TRBV4-3 to TRBJ1-1; D is perhaps TRBD1 (6 bases). Trimming took 1 base from V and 1 from J, leaving 16 bases between them. The CDR3 is made up of 17 amino acids. Germline CDR1 is LGHNA and CDR2 is YSLEER. The CDR3 DNA reads as TGCGCCAGCAGCCAAGTAGTCGGGGGGCAGGGGAACACTGAAGCTTTCTTT. This translates into CASSQVVGGQGNTEAFF.

This clone has a single count. The chain is built from TRBV7-8 and TRBJ2-3; tentative D call: TRBD1 (5 bases). Germline V gives CDR1 SGHVS, CDR2 FQNEAQ. The CDR3 is 15 residues long. Trimming took off 4 bases at V and 6 bases at J, with 17 bases between the two ends. The CDR3 loop reads CASSSRTYTADTQYF. CDR3 in DNA: TGTGCCAGCAGCTCCCGGACATACACCGCGGATACGCAGTATTTT.

This sequence joins TRBV28 and TRBJ2-7; 14 nucleotides line up with TRBD2. V lost 6 bases and J lost 5; bases outside the gene matches: 12. The CDR3 extends over 17 amino acids. The germline V gene encodes CDR1 MDHEN and CDR2 SYDVKM. The DNA for the CDR3 is TGTGCCAGCAGCTTCTCTGGGACTAGCGGGAGCTGGAACGAGCAGTACTTC. Translated, it gives CASSFSGTSGSWNEQYF.

J is TRBJ2-2 and V is TRBV4-1; 9 positions match TRBD1. Looked up from germline, CDR1 is MGHRA and CDR2 is YSYEKL. This CDR3 is built from 17 residues. J was trimmed by 5 bases and V by 1 base; bases with no gene match: 8. The CDR3 sequence: CASSQGRDRVGTGELFF. CDR3 coding DNA: TGCGCCAGCAGCCAAGGCCGGGACAGGGTCGGGACCGGGGAGCTGTTTTTT.

V is TRBV6-5 and J is TRBJ1-2, with unresolved D. The CDR3 is made up of 13 amino acids. Germline V gene data show CDR1 as MNHEY and CDR2 as SVGAGI. The V gene lost 4 bases and the J gene lost 4 bases, with 10 bases spanning the gap. Here the CDR3 reads CASSWELGYGYTF. CDR3 in DNA: TGTGCCAGCAGTTGGGAGTTAGGCTATGGCTACACCTTC.

This chain uses TRBV7-6 with TRBJ2-7; 8 positions agree with TRBD1. V shed 6 bases and J 2 bases; nucleotides not matched to a gene: 6. Germline V CDR1 and CDR2: SGHVS, FNYEAQ. The CDR3 runs to 14 residues. The CDR3 nucleotides are TGTGCCAGCAGTTACTCAGGGGGCCCCTACGAGCAGTACTTC. Translation: CASSYSGGPYEQYF.

This chain connects TRBV6-4 to TRBJ2-1; D possibly corresponds to TRBD2 (5 bases). The CDR3 contains 16 residues. V gave up 0 bases and J gave up 3 bases, with 12 bases separating them. CDR1 is MRHNA and CDR2 is SNTAGT in the germline V gene. In nucleotides, the CDR3 is TGTGCCAGCAGTGACTCGGACTCCGGTTTCTACAATGAGCAGTTCTTC. It specifies CASSDSDSGFYNEQFF.

This chain joins TRBV5-1 and TRBJ1-1; weak D call: TRBD1 (6 bases). The V gene's germline CDR1 is SGHRS and CDR2 YFSETQ. With 4 bases removed from V and 0 bases from J, the gap between germline ends came to 10 bases. The CDR3 runs 14 residues. The CDR3 coding sequence is TGCGCCAGCAGCGTTGACAGGTTGAACACTGAAGCTTTCTTT. It translates to CASSVDRLNTEAFF.

This chain joins TRBV10-3 and TRBJ1-5; D call uncertain. The germline gives CDR1 ENHRY, CDR2 SYGVKD. CDR3 size: 13 residues. V shed 4 bases and J shed 0 bases, with 4 bases lying between them. CDR3 loop: CAISVHSNQPQHF. The DNA of the CDR3 is TGTGCCATCAGTGTACATAGCAATCAGCCCCAGCATTTT.

The CDR3 is CASSLAPGGSGNTIYF. The CDR3 bases are TGCGCCAGCAGCTTGGCCCCAGGGGGCTCTGGAAACACCATATATTTT. The chain recombines TRBV5-1 with TRBJ1-3; TRBD1 aligns across 7 bases. The V gene end was trimmed by 0 bases and the J gene end by 0 bases; junction bases not matched to a gene: 3. CDR1 SGHRS and CDR2 YFSETQ come from the germline V gene. The CDR3 has 16 amino acids.

This clone was detected only a few times. The rearrangement joins TRBV19 to TRBJ2-3; 15 nucleotides line up with TRBD2. Germline CDR1 LNHDA, CDR2 SQIVND (reference sequence). The CDR3 loop spans 18 amino acids. The J segment lost 5 bases and the V segment lost 2 bases, leaving 8 bases of the junction unmatched. The CDR3 bases are TGTGCCAGTAGTATACCGGGACTAGCGGGAGGCCGGGGAGATACGCAGTATTTT. Translated, it gives CASSIPGLAGGRGDTQYF.

The chain carries TRBV5-6 and TRBJ2-7; 9 nucleotides agree with TRBD1. V gave up 0 bases and J gave up 4 bases; unmatched junction bases: 5. The germline CDR1 and CDR2 sequences are SGHDT and YYEEEE. The CDR3 loop spans 15 amino acids. CDR3 bases: TGTGCCAGCAGCTTGGTGGGACAGGGATCTTACGAGCAGTACTTC. Residues: CASSLVGQGSYEQYF.

This sequence joins TRBV10-3 and TRBJ1-4, with TRBD1 matching over 9 bases. V shed 6 bases, J shed 5 bases, and the junction held 4 bases outside the gene matches. The CDR3 runs 14 residues. In germline, CDR1 is ENHRY, CDR2 SYGVKD. Here the CDR3 reads CAIRSGQGNEKLFF. CDR3 DNA sequence: TGTGCCATCAGATCGGGACAGGGCAATGAAAAACTGTTTTTT.

The chain recombines TRBV5-1 with TRBJ2-2, with D tentatively TRBD2 (6 bases). This CDR3 comprises 15 residues. Germline lookup yields CDR1 SGHRS and CDR2 YFSETQ. Trimming removed 0 bases from V and 4 bases from J, with 10 bases in between. The CDR3 is CASSLGPEGTGELFF. The CDR3 DNA reads TGCGCCAGCAGCTTGGGCCCGGAGGGCACCGGGGAGCTGTTTTTT. The entire variable domain, with the rest obtained from reference TRBV5-1 and TRBJ2-2, is as follows: KAGVTQTPRYLIKTRGQQVTLSCSPISGHRSVSWYQQTPGQGLQFLFEYFSETQRNKGNFPGRFSGRQFSNSRSEMNVSTLELGDSALYLCASSLGPEGTGELFFGEGSRLTVL.

V gene TRBV30 combines with J gene TRBJ1-1, with TRBD1 as a possible D gene (6 bases). This CDR3 spans 13 amino acids. Trimming shortened V by 6 bases and J by 5 bases, and 16 bases separated the two germline ends. Germline CDR1 and CDR2: GTSNPN and SVGIG (reference sequence). This CDR3 is CACQLGGQTEAFF. The DNA of the CDR3 is TGTGCCTGCCAGCTCGGGGGGCAGACTGAAGCTTTCTTT.

The chain is built from TRBV27 and TRBJ2-5; TRBD2 is a possible D gene (5 bases). CDR3 length: 16 amino acids. Germline V gene lookup returns CDR1 MNHEY and CDR2 SMNVEV (reference sequence). Trimming took off 0 bases at V and 2 bases at J, with 13 bases between the two ends. The CDR3 is CASSLSGSGTQETQYF. The CDR3 nucleotides are TGTGCCAGCAGTTTATCGGGGAGCGGTACACAAGAGACCCAGTACTTC.

A single count supports this clone. The genes are TRBV27 and TRBJ2-7, with a weak D call TRBD2 (7 bases). V dropped 5 bases and J dropped 4 bases, with 21 bases sitting between them. The CDR3 spans 16 residues. Germline CDR1 is MNHEY and CDR2 is SMNVEV (reference sequence). The CDR3 is CASSPSRGRGPYEQYF. The CDR3 DNA reads TGTGCCAGCAGTCCGAGCCGGGGGCGGGGGCCATACGAGCAGTACTTC.

The CDR3 DNA is TGTGCCAGCATCTCGGCTAGCGGGACTCACAATGAGCAGTTCTTC. It specifies CASISASGTHNEQFF. V is TRBV28 and J is TRBJ2-1; 9 bases agree with TRBD2. Germline values: CDR1 MDHEN, CDR2 SYDVKM. The ends lost 7 bases at V and 5 bases at J; junction bases unmatched: 9. The CDR3 length is 15 residues.

The rearrangement joins TRBV5-1 to TRBJ2-7, with D hard to call. Trimming took 4 bases from V and 4 from J, leaving 6 bases between them. CDR1 SGHRS and CDR2 YFSETQ come from the germline V gene. CDR3 size: 11 residues. In DNA, the CDR3 is TGCGCCAGCAGCGCCGCGTACGAGCAGTACTTC. It specifies CASSAAYEQYF.

CDR3 in amino acids: CASSSPTASSEQYF. The CDR3 region has the DNA TGTGCCAGCAGTTCCCCCACCGCGTCGTCCGAGCAGTACTTC. V usage is TRBV27 and J usage is TRBJ2-7; D gene ambiguous. Germline CDR1 is MNHEY and CDR2 is SMNVEV (reference sequence). The CDR3 contains 14 residues. Trimming shortened V by 4 bases and J by 6 bases, and 16 bases separated the two germline ends.